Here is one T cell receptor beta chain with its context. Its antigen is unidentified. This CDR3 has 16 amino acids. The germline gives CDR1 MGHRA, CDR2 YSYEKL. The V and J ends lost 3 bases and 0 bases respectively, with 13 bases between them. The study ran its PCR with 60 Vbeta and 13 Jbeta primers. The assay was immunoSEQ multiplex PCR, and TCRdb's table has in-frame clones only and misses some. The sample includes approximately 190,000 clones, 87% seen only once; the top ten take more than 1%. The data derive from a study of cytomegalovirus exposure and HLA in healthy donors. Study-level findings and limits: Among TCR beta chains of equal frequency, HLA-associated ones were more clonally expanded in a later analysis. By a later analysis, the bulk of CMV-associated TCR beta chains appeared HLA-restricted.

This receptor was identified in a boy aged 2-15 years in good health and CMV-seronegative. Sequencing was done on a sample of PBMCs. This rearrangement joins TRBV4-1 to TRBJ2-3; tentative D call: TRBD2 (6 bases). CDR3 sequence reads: CASSHGRSGSTDTQYF. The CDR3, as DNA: TGCGCCAGCAGCCACGGAAGGAGCGGGAGCACAGATACGCAGTATTTT.